The T cell receptor (beta chain) described here comes from a study of T cells in Graves' hyperthyroidism and ophthalmopathy. Many counts were recorded for this clonotype. The CDR3 regions of TCR beta were amplified from RNA transcripts. The study used the HTBI primer set for a first-round RT-PCR of the TCR CDR3. TCRdb re-called the multiplex PCR reads with MiXCR, one entry per CDR3 protein. Of more than 500,000 distinct CDR3 sequences detected, about 17% appear once; the ten largest clones hold 3.8%. Germline CDR1 is SGHRS and CDR2 is YFSETQ. Trimming took off 3 bases at V and 8 bases at J, with 20 bases between the two ends. The CDR3 extends over 15 amino acids.

The sample comprised blood. This chain links TRBV5-1 with TRBJ1-2; D gene ambiguous. The sequence came from a woman aged 25 to 39 with Graves' hyperthyroidism. The DNA for the CDR3 is TGCGCCAGCAGCTCTGCGCACGGAGGACGAGAGGGCTACACCTTC. It specifies CASSSAHGGREGYTF.